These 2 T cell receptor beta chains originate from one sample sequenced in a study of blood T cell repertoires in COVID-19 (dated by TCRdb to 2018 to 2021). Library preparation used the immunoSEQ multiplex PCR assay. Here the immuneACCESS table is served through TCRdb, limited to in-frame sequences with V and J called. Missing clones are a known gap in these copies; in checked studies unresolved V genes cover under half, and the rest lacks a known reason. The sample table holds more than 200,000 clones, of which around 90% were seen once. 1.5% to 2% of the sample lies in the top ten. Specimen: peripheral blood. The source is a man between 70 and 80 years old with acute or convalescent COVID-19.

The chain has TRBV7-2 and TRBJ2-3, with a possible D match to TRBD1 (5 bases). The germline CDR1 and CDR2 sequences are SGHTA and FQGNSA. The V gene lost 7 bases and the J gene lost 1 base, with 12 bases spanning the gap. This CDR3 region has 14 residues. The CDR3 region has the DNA TGTGCCAGCAACTCAGGGCAGCGCACAGATACGCAGTATTTT. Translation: CASNSGQRTDTQYF.

The CDR3 loop reads CASSYRDRVQETQYF. The CDR3, as DNA: TGTGCCAGCAGCTACCGGGACAGAGTCCAAGAGACCCAGTACTTC. The V call is TRBV5-5, the J call TRBJ2-5; 7 positions agree with TRBD1. Per germline, CDR1 SGHKS and CDR2 YYEKEE (reference sequence). Losses at the gene ends were 3 bases for V and 1 base for J; bases not matched to a gene: 6. The length of the CDR3 is 15 residues.